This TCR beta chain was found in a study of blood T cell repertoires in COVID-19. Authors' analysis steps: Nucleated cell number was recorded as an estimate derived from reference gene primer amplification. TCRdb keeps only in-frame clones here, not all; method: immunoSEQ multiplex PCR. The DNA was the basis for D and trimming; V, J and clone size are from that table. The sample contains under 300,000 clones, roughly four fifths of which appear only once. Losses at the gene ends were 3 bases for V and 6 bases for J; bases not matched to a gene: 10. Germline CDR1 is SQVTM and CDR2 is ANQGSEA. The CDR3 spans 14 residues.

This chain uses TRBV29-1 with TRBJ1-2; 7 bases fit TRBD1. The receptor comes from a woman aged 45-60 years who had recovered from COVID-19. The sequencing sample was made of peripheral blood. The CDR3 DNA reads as TGCAGCGTTGATTCGACAACAGGGGCTAATGGCTACACCTTC. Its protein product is CSVDSTTGANGYTF.